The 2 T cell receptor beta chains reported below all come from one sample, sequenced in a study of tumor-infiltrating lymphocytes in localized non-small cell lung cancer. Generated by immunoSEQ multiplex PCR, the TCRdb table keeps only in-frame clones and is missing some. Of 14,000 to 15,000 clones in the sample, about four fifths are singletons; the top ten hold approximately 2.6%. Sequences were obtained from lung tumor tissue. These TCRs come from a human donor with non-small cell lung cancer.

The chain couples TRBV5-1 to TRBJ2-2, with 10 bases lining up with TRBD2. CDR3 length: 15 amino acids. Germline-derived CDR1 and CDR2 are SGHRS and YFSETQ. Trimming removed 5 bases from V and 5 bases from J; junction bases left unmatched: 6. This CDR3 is CASRIAGGGTGELFF. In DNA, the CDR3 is TGCGCCAGCAGGATAGCGGGAGGCGGGACCGGGGAGCTGTTTTTT.

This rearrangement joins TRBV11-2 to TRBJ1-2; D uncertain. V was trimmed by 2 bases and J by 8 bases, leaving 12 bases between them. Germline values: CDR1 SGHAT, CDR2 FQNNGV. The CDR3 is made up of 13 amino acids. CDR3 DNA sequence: TGTGCCAGCAGCTTAAGGGAATTTCACGGCTACACCTTC. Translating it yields CASSLREFHGYTF.